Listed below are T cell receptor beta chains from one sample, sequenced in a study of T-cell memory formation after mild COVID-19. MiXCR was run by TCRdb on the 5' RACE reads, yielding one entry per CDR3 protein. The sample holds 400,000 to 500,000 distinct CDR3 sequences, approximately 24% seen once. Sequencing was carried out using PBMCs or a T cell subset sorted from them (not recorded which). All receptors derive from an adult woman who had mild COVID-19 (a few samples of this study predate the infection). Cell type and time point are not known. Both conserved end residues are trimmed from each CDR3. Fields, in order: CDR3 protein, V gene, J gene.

ASSYLAGVGEQF	TRBV12-3/TRBV12-4	TRBJ2-1
ASTPGVASGSGEQF	TRBV6-5	TRBJ2-1
ASSERTVSGYT	TRBV6-1	TRBJ1-2
ASSAERGRSNSPLH	TRBV2	TRBJ1-6
ASRTGFQDEQY	TRBV5-1	TRBJ2-7
ASSPPQHTDTQY	TRBV4-1	TRBJ2-3
ASSPNLSRAGVRNEQF	TRBV27	TRBJ2-1
AWSVMRISSSGYT	TRBV30	TRBJ1-2
ASSLSSGEQF	TRBV7-2	TRBJ2-1
ASSQEAQGYEQY	TRBV4-1	TRBJ2-7
ASSLVTLDRAGYEQY	TRBV7-2	TRBJ2-7
ASIALGGGYT	TRBV7-9	TRBJ1-2
ASRPRLDYEQY	TRBV5-1	TRBJ2-7
ASRPLSGYNEQF	TRBV12-3/TRBV12-4	TRBJ2-1
ASSSRLAGGPGEQF	TRBV11-2	TRBJ2-1
AISGDSTNTEAF	TRBV10-3	TRBJ1-1
ASTLTTEAF	TRBV25-1	TRBJ1-1
AWSGTGVNQPQH	TRBV30	TRBJ1-5
SAIGGLAKRYNEQF	TRBV20-1	TRBJ2-1
ASSLAGITDTQY	TRBV12-3/TRBV12-4	TRBJ2-3